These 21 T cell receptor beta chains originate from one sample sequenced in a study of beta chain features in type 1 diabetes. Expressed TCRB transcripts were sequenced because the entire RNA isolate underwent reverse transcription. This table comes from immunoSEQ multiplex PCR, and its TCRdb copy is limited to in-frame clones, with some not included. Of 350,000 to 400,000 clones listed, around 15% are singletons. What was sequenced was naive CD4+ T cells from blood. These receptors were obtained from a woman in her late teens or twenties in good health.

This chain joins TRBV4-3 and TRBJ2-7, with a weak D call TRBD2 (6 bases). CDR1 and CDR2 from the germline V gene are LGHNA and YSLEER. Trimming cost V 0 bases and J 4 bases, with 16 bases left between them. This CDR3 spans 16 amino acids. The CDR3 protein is CASSQDQGLGWYEQYF. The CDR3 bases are TGCGCCAGCAGCCAAGATCAGGGACTGGGATGGTACGAGCAGTACTTC.

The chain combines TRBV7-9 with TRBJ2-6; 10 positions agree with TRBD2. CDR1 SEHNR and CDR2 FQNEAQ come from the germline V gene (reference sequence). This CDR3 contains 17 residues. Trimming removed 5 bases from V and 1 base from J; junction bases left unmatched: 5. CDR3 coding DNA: TGTGCCAGCAGCCAAACTAGCGGGATGTCTGGGGCCAACGTCCTGACTTTC. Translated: CASSQTSGMSGANVLTF. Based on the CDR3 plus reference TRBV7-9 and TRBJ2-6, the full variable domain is DTGVSQNPRHKITKRGQNVTFRCDPISEHNRLYWYRQTLGQGPEFLTYFQNEAQLEKSRLLSDRFSAERPKGSFSTLEIQRTEQGDSAMYLCASSQTSGMSGANVLTFGAGSRLTVL.

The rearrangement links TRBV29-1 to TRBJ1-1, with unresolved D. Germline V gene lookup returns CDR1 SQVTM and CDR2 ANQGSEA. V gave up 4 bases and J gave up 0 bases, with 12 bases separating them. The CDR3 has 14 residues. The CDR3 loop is CSVGGLRMNTEAFF. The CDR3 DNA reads TGCAGCGTTGGCGGTTTGCGGATGAACACTGAAGCTTTCTTT.

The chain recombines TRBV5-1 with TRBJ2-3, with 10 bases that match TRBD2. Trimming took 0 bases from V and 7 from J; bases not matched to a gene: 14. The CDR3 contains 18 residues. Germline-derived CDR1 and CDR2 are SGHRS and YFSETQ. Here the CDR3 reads CASSLAPGVAGGGNTQYF. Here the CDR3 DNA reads TGCGCCAGCAGCTTGGCCCCTGGAGTAGCGGGAGGAGGAAATACGCAGTATTTT.

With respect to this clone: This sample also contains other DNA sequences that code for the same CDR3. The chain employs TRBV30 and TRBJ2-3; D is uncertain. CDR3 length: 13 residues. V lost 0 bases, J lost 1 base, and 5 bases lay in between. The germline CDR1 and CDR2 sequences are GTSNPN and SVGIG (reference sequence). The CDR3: CAWSVGGTDTQYF. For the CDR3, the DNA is TGTGCCTGGAGTGTCGGTGGCACAGATACGCAGTATTTT.

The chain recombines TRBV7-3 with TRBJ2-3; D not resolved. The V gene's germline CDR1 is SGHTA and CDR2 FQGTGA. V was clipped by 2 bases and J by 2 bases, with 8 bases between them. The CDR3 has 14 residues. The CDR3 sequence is CASSLEHYTDTQYF. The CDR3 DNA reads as TGTGCCAGCAGCTTAGAGCACTACACAGATACGCAGTATTTT.

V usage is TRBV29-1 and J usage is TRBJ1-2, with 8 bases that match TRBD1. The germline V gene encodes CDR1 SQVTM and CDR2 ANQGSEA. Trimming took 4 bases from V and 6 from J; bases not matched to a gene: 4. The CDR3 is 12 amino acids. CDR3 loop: CSVGHRGNGYTF. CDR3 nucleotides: TGCAGCGTTGGTCACAGGGGGAATGGCTACACCTTC.

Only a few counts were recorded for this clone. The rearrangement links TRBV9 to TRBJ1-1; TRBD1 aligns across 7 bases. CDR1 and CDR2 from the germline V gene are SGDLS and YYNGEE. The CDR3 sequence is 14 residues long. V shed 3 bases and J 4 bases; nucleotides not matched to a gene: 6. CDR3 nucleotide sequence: TGTGCCAGCAGCGCCACAGGGGCCTTCACTGAAGCTTTCTTT. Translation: CASSATGAFTEAFF.

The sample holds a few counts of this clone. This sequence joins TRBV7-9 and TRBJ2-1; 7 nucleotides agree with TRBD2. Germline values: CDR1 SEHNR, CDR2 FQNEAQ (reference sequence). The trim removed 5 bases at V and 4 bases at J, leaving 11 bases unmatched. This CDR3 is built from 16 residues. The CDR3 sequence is CASSLRERPSYNEQFF. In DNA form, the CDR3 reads TGTGCCAGCAGCCTGCGGGAGCGGCCTTCTTACAATGAGCAGTTCTTC.

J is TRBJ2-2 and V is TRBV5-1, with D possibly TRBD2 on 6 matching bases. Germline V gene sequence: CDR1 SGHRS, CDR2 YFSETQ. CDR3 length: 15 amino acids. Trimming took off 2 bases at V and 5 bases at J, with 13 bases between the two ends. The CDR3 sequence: CASSFSGSGTGELFF. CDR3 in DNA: TGCGCCAGCAGCTTCTCGGGAAGCGGGACCGGGGAGCTGTTTTTT.

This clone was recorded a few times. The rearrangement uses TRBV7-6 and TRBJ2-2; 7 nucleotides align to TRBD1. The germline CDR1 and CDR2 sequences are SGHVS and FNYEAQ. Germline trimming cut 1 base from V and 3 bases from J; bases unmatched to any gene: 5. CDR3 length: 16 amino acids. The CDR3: CASSLEGGGYTGELFF. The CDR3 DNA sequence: TGTGCCAGCAGCTTAGAAGGGGGCGGCTACACCGGGGAGCTGTTTTTT. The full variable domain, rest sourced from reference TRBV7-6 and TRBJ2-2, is GAGVSQSPRYKVTKRGQDVALRCDPISGHVSLYWYRQALGQGPEFLTYFNYEAQQDKSGLPNDRFSAERPEGSISTLTIQRTEQRDSAMYRCASSLEGGGYTGELFFGEGSRLTVL.

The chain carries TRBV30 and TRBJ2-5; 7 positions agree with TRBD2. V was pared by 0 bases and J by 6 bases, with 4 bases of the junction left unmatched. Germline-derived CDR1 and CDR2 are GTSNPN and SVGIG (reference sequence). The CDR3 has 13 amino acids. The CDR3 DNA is TGTGCCTGGAGTGTGGGCAGCGGGAAGACCCAGTACTTC. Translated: CAWSVGSGKTQYF.

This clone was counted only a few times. The DNA of the CDR3 is TGTGCCTGGAGTGTACCGGGGACATCGGGGGGCTACACCTTC. Its protein product is CAWSVPGTSGGYTF. The chain combines TRBV30 with TRBJ1-2, with TRBD1 as a possible D gene (6 bases). The V end was cut by 0 bases, the J end by 8 bases, with 16 bases between. The CDR3 contains 14 residues. Germline V lookup: CDR1 GTSNPN, CDR2 SVGIG (reference sequence). The complete variable domain, with remaining parts taken from reference TRBV30 and TRBJ1-2, reads SQTIHQWPATLVQPVGSPLSLECTVEGTSNPNLYWYRQAAGRGLQLLFYSVGIGQISSEVPQNLSASRPQDRQFILSSKKLLLSDSGFYLCAWSVPGTSGGYTFGSGTRLTVV.

CDR3 bases: TGTGCCAGCAGTTCTCCGGTAGCGGGTTATTACAATGAGCAGTTCTTC. Its translation is CASSSPVAGYYNEQFF. This rearrangement joins TRBV28 to TRBJ2-1; TRBD2 agrees at 7 bases. Per germline, CDR1 MDHEN and CDR2 SYDVKM. The ends lost 4 bases at V and 4 bases at J; junction bases unmatched: 10. This CDR3 region has 16 residues.

The CDR3, as DNA: TGTGCCAGCAGCTACGGACTAGCGGGAGAGACCCAGTACTTC. Translated, it gives CASSYGLAGETQYF. The gene calls are TRBV5-6 and TRBJ2-5; TRBD2 aligns across 11 bases. The V gene end was trimmed by 3 bases and the J gene end by 4 bases; junction bases not matched to a gene: 2. The CDR3 is made up of 14 amino acids. From germline, CDR1 is SGHDT and CDR2 YYEEEE.

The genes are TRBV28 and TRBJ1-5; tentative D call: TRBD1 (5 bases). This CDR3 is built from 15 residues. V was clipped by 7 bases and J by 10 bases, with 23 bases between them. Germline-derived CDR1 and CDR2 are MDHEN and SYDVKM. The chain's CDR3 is CASTTDSPSISPQHF. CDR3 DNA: TGTGCCAGCACTACCGACAGTCCTTCTATCAGCCCCCAGCATTTT.

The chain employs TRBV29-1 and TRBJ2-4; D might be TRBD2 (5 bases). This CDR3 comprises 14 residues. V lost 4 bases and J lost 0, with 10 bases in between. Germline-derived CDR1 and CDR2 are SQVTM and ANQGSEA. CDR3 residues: CSVATKLAKNIQYF. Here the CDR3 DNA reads TGCAGCGTTGCGACTAAACTAGCCAAAAACATTCAGTACTTC.

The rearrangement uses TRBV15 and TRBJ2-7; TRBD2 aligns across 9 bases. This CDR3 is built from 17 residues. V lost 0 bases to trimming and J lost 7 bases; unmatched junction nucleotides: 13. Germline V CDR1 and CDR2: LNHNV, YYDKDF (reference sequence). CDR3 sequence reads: CATSRDRVAGVQGEQYF. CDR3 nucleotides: TGTGCCACCAGCAGAGATAGGGTAGCGGGAGTCCAGGGAGAGCAGTACTTC.

CDR3 bases: TGTGCCAGCAGCCTCCGGGACAGGGCCGGGGAGCTGTTTTTT. Translating it yields CASSLRDRAGELFF. V is TRBV7-8 and J is TRBJ2-2; 9 bases match TRBD1. Germline CDR1 and CDR2: SGHVS and FQNEAQ. This CDR3 is 14 amino acids long. Trimming took 5 bases from V and 6 from J; bases not matched to a gene: 4.

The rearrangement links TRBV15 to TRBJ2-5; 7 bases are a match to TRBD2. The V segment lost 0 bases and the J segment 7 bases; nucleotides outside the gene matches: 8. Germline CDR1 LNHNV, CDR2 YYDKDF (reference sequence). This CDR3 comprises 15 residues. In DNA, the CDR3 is TGTGCCACCAGCAGAGAGGGGGGAGGGCCCCGGACCCAGTACTTC. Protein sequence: CATSREGGGPRTQYF.

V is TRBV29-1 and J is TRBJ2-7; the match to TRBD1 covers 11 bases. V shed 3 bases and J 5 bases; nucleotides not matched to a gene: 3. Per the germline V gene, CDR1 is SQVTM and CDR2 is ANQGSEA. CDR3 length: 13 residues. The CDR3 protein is CSVDWTGGHEQYF. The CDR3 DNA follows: TGCAGCGTTGACTGGACAGGGGGCCACGAGCAGTACTTC.